A selection of T cell receptor beta chains follows, all from one sample in a study of CD8 T cells in Susac syndrome. TCRdb independently ran MiXCR on the immunoSEQ multiplex PCR reads; one entry per CDR3 protein. The sample has roughly 200,000 distinct CDR3 sequences, over 75% seen once. Sequencing was done on a sample of CD4+ T cells from PBMCs. The receptor source for this set is a human donor with Susac syndrome. CDR3s include the opening cysteine and the closing phenylalanine or tryptophan. D genes are given only for firm matches. Only some rows state a clone size, as once, few, many or a class for expanded clones.

size	V	J	D	DNA	CDR3
once	TRBV20-1	TRBJ1-5	NA	TGCAGTGCTAGAGATCCGGGACTACCTAGGAATCAGCCCCAGCATTTT	CSARDPGLPRNQPQHF
once	TRBV30	TRBJ2-7	TRBD1	TGTGCCTGCTCGGGACAGCTAAACTACGAGCAGTACTTC	CACSGQLNYEQYF
NA	TRBV7-6	TRBJ1-1	NA	TGTGCCAGCAGCTTCCTATGGGGTTCTGAAGCTTTCTTT	CASSFLWGSEAFF
NA	TRBV2	TRBJ2-5	NA	TGTGCCAGCAGTGAGCGGCTAGCCCAAGAGACCCAGTACTTC	CASSERLAQETQYF
NA	TRBV12-3/TRBV12-4	TRBJ2-7	NA	TGTGCCAGCAGTCCCTCCTCCTCGACCCCAGGGGAGCAGTACTTC	CASSPSSSTPGEQYF
NA	TRBV6-6	TRBJ1-5	TRBD1	TGTGCCAGCAGTCGGGGACAGGACCCTCAGCCCCAGCATTTT	CASSRGQDPQPQHF
once	TRBV4-2	TRBJ1-1	NA	TGTGCCAGCAGCCAAGATCCCAGGACAGTGAACACTGAAGCTTTCTTT	CASSQDPRTVNTEAFF
NA	TRBV5-1	TRBJ1-1	NA	TGCGCCAGCAGCCCATGGGGAAAGACTGAAGCTTTCTTT	CASSPWGKTEAFF
NA	TRBV30	TRBJ1-6	NA	TGTGCCTGGAGTGATATAGCCAGGGCCCCCCTCCACTTT	CAWSDIARAPLHF
NA	TRBV28	TRBJ2-3	NA	TGTGCCAGCAGTATTAGCACAGATACGCAGTATTTT	CASSISTDTQYF
NA	TRBV9	TRBJ2-5	TRBD2	TGTGCCAGCAGCGTAGCTGCGGGAGCCCAAGAGACCCAGTACTTC	CASSVAAGAQETQYF
NA	TRBV4-1	TRBJ1-5	TRBD1	TGCGCCAGCAGCCAGGACGGGACAGGGAAGGGACAGCCCCAGCATTTT	CASSQDGTGKGQPQHF
NA	TRBV7-9	TRBJ1-5	NA	TGTGCCAGCAGCTTAGTGAACGATCAGCCCCAGCATTTT	CASSLVNDQPQHF
NA	TRBV2	TRBJ2-1	TRBD1	TGTGCCAGCAGGCCGGGACAGGGGACCAATGAGCAGTTCTTC	CASRPGQGTNEQFF
NA	TRBV29-1	TRBJ2-1	TRBD2	TGCAGCGTTGCGCGGGGGGGCGGAAGCTCCTACAATGAGCAGTTCTTC	CSVARGGGSSYNEQFF
once	TRBV24-1	TRBJ2-3	NA	TGTGCCACCAGTGAAAAAACGGACGGATATACGCAGTATTTT	CATSEKTDGYTQYF
NA	TRBV30	TRBJ1-5	NA	TGTGCCTGGAGTGTACGCAGGGGAGGTCAGCCCCAGCATTTT	CAWSVRRGGQPQHF
NA	TRBV20-1	TRBJ2-5	NA	TGCAGTGCTAGTTCGGAGACCCAGTACTTC	CSASSETQYF
NA	TRBV14	TRBJ1-3	NA	TGTGCCAGCAGCCACCCATCTGGAAACACCATATATTTT	CASSHPSGNTIYF
NA	TRBV6-5	TRBJ2-1	NA	TGTGCCAGCAGTTACTCGTTGTCAGGGGTTTACAATGAGCAGTTCTTC	CASSYSLSGVYNEQFF
NA	TRBV9	TRBJ2-3	NA	TGTGCCAGCAGCGTAGAGGGGGCAGATACGCAGTATTTT	CASSVEGADTQYF
NA	TRBV20-1	TRBJ2-1	NA	TGCAGTGCTAGACCATGGGGGGCAACCCCCGGGGAGCAGTTCTTC	CSARPWGATPGEQFF
NA	TRBV19	TRBJ2-3	TRBD2	TGTGCCAGTAGTGTGCGACTAGCGGGGCAAGTCAGCACAGATACGCAGTATTTT	CASSVRLAGQVSTDTQYF
once	TRBV12-3/TRBV12-4	TRBJ1-1	NA	TGTGCCAGCAGCACAGGGCGAACTGAAGCTTTCTTT	CASSTGRTEAFF
NA	TRBV20-1	TRBJ2-3	NA	TGCAGTGCTAGAGATCGGCGGGGCACAGATACGCAGTATTTT	CSARDRRGTDTQYF
NA	TRBV7-8	TRBJ1-2	NA	TGTGCCAGCAGTATCAAAGACAGCTATGGCTACACCTTC	CASSIKDSYGYTF
NA	TRBV19	TRBJ2-3	NA	TGTGCCAGTAGCAACAGGCATCGCATCACAGATACGCAGTATTTT	CASSNRHRITDTQYF
NA	TRBV14	TRBJ2-2	NA	TGTGCCAGCAGCCGCCAAGCAAGGGGCGCCGGGGAGCTGTTTTTT	CASSRQARGAGELFF
NA	TRBV28	TRBJ1-1	NA	TGTGCCAGCAGTTGGGGCTATGGTGGTGAAGCTTTCTTT	CASSWGYGGEAFF
NA	TRBV19	TRBJ1-1	NA	TGTGCCAGTATCACCGGAAAAGGGTACACTGAAGCTTTCTTT	CASITGKGYTEAFF
NA	TRBV21-1	TRBJ2-7	NA	TGTGCCAGCAGCAAATCCAGAGGGGGAGGCTACGAGCAGTACTTC	CASSKSRGGGYEQYF
NA	TRBV5-1	TRBJ2-7	TRBD1	TGCGCCAGCAGCGTAGCCGGGACAGCCCACGAGCAGTACTTC	CASSVAGTAHEQYF
NA	TRBV18	TRBJ2-3	NA	TGTGCCAGCTCACCTATTTCAGATACGCAGTATTTT	CASSPISDTQYF